This TCR beta chain was recorded in a study of T-cell reconstitution after alpha-beta-depleted transplantation in children. Whole-study results and caveats: The origin of high day-60 TCRbeta diversity in some patients lay in surviving recipient T cells and thymic progenitors.

The germline V gene encodes CDR1 KGHDR and CDR2 SFDVKD. The CDR3 length is 16 residues. V gave up 4 bases and J gave up 3 bases; unmatched junction bases: 6. The TCRbeta library was prepared with unique molecular identifiers. TCRdb re-called the PCR reads with MiXCR, one entry per CDR3 protein. The sample lists approximately 300,000 distinct CDR3 sequences, 9.5% to 13% occurring once. This clonotype was detected ten times or more. Its antigen remains unidentified. The clonotype comes from a boy younger than two with acute myeloid leukemia, due to receive a stem cell transplant. Specimen: PBMCs, collected before TCRalphabeta/CD19-depleted stem cell transplant. This chain uses TRBV24-1 with TRBJ2-1, with 9 bases identical to TRBD1. The CDR3 spells CATSETRDRDYNEQFF. The CDR3 DNA sequence: TGTGCCACCAGTGAGACCCGGGACAGGGACTACAATGAGCAGTTCTTC.